This T cell receptor (beta chain) was recovered during a study of blood T cell repertoires in COVID-19. Whole-study context: Researchers got acute and convalescent COVID-19 samples from the United States, Italy and Spain. T cells, B-cell-depleted T cells, or PBMCs supplied cDNA or gDNA.

Profiled with immunoSEQ multiplex PCR; TCRdb holds only in-frame clones, not every one. The sample carries over 50,000 clones, over 70% recorded once. The J segment lost 3 bases and the V segment lost 5 bases, leaving 7 bases of the junction unmatched. Germline V lookup: CDR1 SNHLY, CDR2 FYNNEI. The CDR3 length is 15 residues. This TCR was sampled from a human donor with active or convalescent COVID-19. The donor label of this sample is uncertain. The V call is TRBV2, the J call TRBJ2-3, with 8 bases matching TRBD2. Sequenced sample: peripheral blood. In DNA form, the CDR3 reads TGTGCCAGCAGTTCAGCGGGAGTCGGTACAGATACGCAGTATTTT. This codes for CASSSAGVGTDTQYF. Looking up the rest from reference TRBV2 and TRBJ2-3 gives the full variable domain: EPEVTQTPSHQVTQMGQEVILRCVPISNHLYFYWYRQILGQKVEFLVSFYNNEISEKSEIFDDQFSVERPDGSNFTLKIRSTKLEDSAMYFCASSSAGVGTDTQYFGPGTRLTVL.